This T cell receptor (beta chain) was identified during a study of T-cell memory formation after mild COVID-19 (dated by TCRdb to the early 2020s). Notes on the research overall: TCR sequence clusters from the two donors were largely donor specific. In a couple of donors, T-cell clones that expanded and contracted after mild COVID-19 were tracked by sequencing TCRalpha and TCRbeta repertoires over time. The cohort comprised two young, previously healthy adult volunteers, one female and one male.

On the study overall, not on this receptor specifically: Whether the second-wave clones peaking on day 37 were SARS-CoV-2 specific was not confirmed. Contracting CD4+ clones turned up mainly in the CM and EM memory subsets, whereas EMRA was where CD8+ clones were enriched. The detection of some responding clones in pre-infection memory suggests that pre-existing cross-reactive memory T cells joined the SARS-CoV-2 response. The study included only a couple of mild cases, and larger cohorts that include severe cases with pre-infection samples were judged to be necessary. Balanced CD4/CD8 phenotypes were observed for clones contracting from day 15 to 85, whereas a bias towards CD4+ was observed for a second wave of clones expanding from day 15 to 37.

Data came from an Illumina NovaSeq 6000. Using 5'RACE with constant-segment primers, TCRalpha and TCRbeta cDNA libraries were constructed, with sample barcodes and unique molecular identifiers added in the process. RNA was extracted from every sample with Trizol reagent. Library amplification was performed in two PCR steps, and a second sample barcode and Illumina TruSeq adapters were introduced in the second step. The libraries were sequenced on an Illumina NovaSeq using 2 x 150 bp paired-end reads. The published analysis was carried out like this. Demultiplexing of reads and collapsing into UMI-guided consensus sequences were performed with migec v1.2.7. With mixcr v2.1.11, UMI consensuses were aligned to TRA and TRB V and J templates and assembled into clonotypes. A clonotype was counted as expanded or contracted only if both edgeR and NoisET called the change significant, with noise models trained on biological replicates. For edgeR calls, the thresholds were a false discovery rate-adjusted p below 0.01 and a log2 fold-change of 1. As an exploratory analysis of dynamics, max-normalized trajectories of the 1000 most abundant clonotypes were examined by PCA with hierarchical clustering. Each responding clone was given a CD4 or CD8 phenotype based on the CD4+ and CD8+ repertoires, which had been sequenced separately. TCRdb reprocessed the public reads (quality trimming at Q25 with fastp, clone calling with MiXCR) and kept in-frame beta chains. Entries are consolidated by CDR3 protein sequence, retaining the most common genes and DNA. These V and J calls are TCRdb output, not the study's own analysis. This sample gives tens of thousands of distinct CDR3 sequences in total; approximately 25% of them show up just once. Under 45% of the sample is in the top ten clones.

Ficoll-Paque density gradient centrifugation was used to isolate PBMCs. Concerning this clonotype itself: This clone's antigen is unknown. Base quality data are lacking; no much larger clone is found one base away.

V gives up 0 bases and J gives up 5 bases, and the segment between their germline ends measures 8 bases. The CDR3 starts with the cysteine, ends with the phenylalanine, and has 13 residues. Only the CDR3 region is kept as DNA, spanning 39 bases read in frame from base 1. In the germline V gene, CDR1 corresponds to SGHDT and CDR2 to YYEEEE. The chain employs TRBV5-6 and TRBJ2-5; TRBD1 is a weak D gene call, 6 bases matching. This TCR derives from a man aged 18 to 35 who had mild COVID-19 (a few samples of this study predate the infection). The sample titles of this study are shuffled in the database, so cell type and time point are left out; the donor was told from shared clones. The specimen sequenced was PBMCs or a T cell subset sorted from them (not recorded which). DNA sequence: TGTGCCAGCAGCTTGGGGGGGCCTGAGACCCAGTACTTC. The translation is CASSLGGPETQYF.